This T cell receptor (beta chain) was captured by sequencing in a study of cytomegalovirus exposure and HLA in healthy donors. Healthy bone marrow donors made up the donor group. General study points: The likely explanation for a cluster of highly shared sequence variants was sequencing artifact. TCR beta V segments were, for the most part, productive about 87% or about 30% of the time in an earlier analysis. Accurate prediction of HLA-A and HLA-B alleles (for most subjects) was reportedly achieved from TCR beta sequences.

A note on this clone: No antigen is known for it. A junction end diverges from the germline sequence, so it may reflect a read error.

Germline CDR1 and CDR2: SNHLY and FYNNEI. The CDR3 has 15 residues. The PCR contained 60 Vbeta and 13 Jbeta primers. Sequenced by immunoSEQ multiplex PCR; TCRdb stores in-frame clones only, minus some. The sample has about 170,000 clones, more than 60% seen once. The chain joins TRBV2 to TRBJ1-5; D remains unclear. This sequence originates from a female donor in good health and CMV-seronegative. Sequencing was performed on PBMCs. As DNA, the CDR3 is TGTGCCAGCAGTGAAAGGAGGCAGGCCTATCAACCCCAGCATTTT. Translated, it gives CASSERRQAYQPQHF. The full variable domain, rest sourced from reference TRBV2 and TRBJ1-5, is EPEVTQTPSHQVTQMGQEVILRCVPISNHLYFYWYRQILGQKVEFLVSFYNNEISEKSEIFDDQFSVERPDGSNFTLKIRSTKLEDSAMYFCASSERRQAYQPQHFGDGTRLSIL.